This TCR beta chain was identified in a study of early T cells in non-severe SARS-CoV-2 infection. Study-level information: Sequenced material consisted of bulk RNA (from unsorted whole blood), and chains were unpaired. Points from the study as a whole: VDJdb matches were skewed toward anti-spike CD8 T cell responses.

The CDR3 totals 16 residues. V gave up 4 bases and J gave up 8 bases, with 22 bases separating them. Germline V gene data show CDR1 as SGHRS and CDR2 as YFSETQ. In the library, individual cDNA molecules carried attached unique molecular identifiers. MiXCR, applied by TCRdb to the 5' RACE reads, yields one record per CDR3 protein. The sample has about 50,000 distinct CDR3 sequences; approximately 13% are singletons. This clonotype came up many times. Its antigen is currently unknown. Sample: whole blood. This chain uses TRBV5-1 with TRBJ2-1; D call uncertain. The clonotype comes from an adult who was a healthcare worker with PCR-confirmed SARS-CoV-2 infection or an uninfected control (not recorded which). DNA of the CDR3: TGCGCCAGCAGCCCCAGTCTAGTCGGACGTTGGGATGAGCAGTTCTTC. This translates into CASSPSLVGRWDEQFF. Supplemented by reference TRBV5-1 and TRBJ2-1, the full variable domain reads KAGVTQTPRYLIKTRGQQVTLSCSPISGHRSVSWYQQTPGQGLQFLFEYFSETQRNKGNFPGRFSGRQFSNSRSEMNVSTLELGDSALYLCASSPSLVGRWDEQFFGPGTRLTVL.